This paragraph reports one TCR beta chain. TCRdb keeps only in-frame clones here, not all; method: immunoSEQ multiplex PCR. In the table there are about 690,000 clones, less than 95% of which are singletons. The ends were cut back, 5 bases at V and 5 bases at J, with 9 bases in the middle. The CDR3 totals 12 residues. The germline gives CDR1 SGHTA, CDR2 FQGNSA. The data are from a study of shared clonotypes between healthy human individuals. The V gene is TRBV7-2, the J gene TRBJ1-2; possibly TRBD1 for D (5 bases). The sequence was obtained from a man aged 18 to 30 in good health. Some clones in this sample may be carry-over from other donors' samples. Material for sequencing was memory CD8+ T cells from PBMCs. Regarding subset: CD45RO+ cells pooled with CCR7-negative TemRA cells. The CDR3 sequence is CASSPGWYGYTF. The DNA for the CDR3 is TGTGCCAGCAGCCCAGGGTGGTATGGCTACACCTTC. The whole variable domain, remainder taken from reference TRBV7-2 and TRBJ1-2, is GAGVSQSPSNKVTEKGKDVELRCDPISGHTALYWYRQSLGQGLEFLIYFQGNSAPDKSGLPSDRFSAERTGGSVSTLTIQRTQQEDSAVYLCASSPGWYGYTFGSGTRLTVV.